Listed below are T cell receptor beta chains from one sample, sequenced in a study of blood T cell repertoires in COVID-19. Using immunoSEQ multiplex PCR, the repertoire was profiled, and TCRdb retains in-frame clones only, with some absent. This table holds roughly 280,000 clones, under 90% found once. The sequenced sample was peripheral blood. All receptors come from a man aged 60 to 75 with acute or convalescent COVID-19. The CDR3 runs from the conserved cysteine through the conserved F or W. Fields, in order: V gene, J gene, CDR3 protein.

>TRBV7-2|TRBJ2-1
CASSLGFLPVYNEQFF
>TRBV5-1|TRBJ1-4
CASSRQGAGNEKLFF
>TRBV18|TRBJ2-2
CASSHSQSANTGELFF
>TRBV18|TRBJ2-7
CASSPQLPGQGLYEQYF
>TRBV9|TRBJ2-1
CASSPHMKYSGSFGEQFF
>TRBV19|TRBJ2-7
CASKFGADLTYEQYF
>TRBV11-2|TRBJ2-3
CASSSVGTRRAADTQYF
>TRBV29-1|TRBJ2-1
CSVEGLRVYNEQFF
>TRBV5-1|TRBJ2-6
CASSLLGQGWTGANVLTF
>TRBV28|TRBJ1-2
CASSPGAAGYGYTF
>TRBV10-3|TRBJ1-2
CAISVRPGRRVNGYTF
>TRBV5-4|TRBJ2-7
CASSFSFDPVEQYF
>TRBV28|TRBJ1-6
CASSSNRGLLTVVHF
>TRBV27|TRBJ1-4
CASSLGVRGEKLFF
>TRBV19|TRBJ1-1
CASSIPGQGLEAFF
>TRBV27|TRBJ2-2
CASSPKTGSLNTGELFF
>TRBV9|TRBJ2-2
CASSVGGDNTGELFF
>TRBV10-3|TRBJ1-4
CAISEGEEKLFF
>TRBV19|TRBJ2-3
CASSMEDNAQYF
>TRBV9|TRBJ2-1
CASSEATDNEQFF
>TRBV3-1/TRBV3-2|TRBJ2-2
CASSRGLAGGTLTGELFF
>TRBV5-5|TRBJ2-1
CASSQTLVTNYNEQFF
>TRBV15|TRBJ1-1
CATSRAPRGVGGATEAFF
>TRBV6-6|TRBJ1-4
CATNGDRGNEKLFF
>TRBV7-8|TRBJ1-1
CASSPRSDLNTEAFF
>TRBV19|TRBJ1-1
CASKPGTPLNTEAFF
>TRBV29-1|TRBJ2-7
CSVYQVDPYEQYF
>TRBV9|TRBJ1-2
CASSAISDRRVGSYTF
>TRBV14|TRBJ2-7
CASSQDSGNRYEQYF
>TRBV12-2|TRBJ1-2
CASRLAGPFF
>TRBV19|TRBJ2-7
CASSISGGASYEQYF
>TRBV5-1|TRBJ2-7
CASSLGTEVYEQYF
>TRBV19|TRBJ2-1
CASSMVWIAGGSYNEQFF
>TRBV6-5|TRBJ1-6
CASVRGLGEDSPLHF